This T cell receptor beta chain was identified in a study of vaccination effects on CD4 cells after COVID-19. The study's findings and limits: Common cold coronavirus cross-reactivity was shown by only 1 of 255 vaccine-induced clones in healthy vaccinees. Substantial clonal contraction characterized both infection- and vaccine-induced clones late after vaccination.

Assay: immunoSEQ multiplex PCR; the TCRdb copy retains only in-frame clones and omits some. The sample yields 35,000 to 40,000 clones, roughly 66% seen once. Germline trimming cut 8 bases from V and 3 bases from J; bases unmatched to any gene: 6. The CDR3 spans 15 residues. The V gene's germline CDR1 is SEHNR and CDR2 FQNEAQ (reference sequence). Of note for this clone: Its antigen is as yet unknown.

The ViraFEST assay expanded antigen-specific CD4+ T cells with viral peptide pools before sequencing. The culture ran for 10 days before CD4+ T cells were isolated. Vaccinated participants had no history of SARS-CoV-2 infection and tested negative for nucleocapsid antibodies. This clonotype originated in a human donor who received a COVID-19 vaccine. This rearrangement joins TRBV7-9 to TRBJ2-4; 11 positions match TRBD1. The sequencing used CD4+ T cells from PBMCs cultured with HCoV-OC43 spike peptides, collected before COVID-19 vaccination. Subset reported: HCoV-OC43 spike overlapping peptide pool stimulation. CDR3 DNA: TGTGCCAGCGGCGGGACAGGGGGTATCAAAAACATTCAGTACTTC. As protein: CASGGTGGIKNIQYF.